This T cell receptor beta chain is from a study of graft-versus-host responses after intestinal transplantation. Study information: Recipients were given multivisceral, liver-intestinal, or isolated intestinal transplants. Tacrolimus and steroids were given for about 3 years to all recipients after anti-thymocyte globulin induction.

Profiling relied on immunoSEQ multiplex PCR, and the TCRdb table lists in-frame clones only, not all of them. The profile shows tens of thousands of clones, 70% to 90% of them singletons. Study results and caveats: Recipient marrow held GvH clones, some first seen in ileum or blood.

Concerning this clone itself: The antigen is unknown. An end of the junction differs from the germline gene, which may be a read error.

This sample comprised unstimulated CD4+ T cells sorted from spleen or lymph node cells, obtained before intestinal transplant. The sequence derives from a human donor who received an intestinal transplant.

CDR3 residues: CASSSGTGGNQPQHF. In DNA form, the CDR3 reads TGTGCCAGTAGTAGCGGAACAGGGGGCAACCAGCCCCAGCATTTT. This rearrangement joins TRBV19 to TRBJ1-5; 9 bases match TRBD1. Germline V gene lookup returns CDR1 LNHDA and CDR2 SQIVND (reference sequence). This CDR3 has 15 residues.